These 16 T cell receptor beta chains were all obtained from the same sample, sequenced in a study of monozygotic twins with inflammatory bowel disease. TCRdb reprocessed the 5' RACE reads, with one entry per CDR3 protein and no DNA. This table lists about 85,000 distinct CDR3 sequences. The sequencing sample was made of blood. All receptors come from a human donor with ulcerative colitis or Crohn's disease, or a healthy co-twin of an affected twin (not recorded which).

This sequence joins TRBV20-1 and TRBJ2-5. The CDR3 contains 11 residues. Germline V CDR1 and CDR2: DFQATT, SNEGSKA (reference sequence). CDR3 protein: CSARDYETQYF.

The CDR3 loop reads CASSYSSGGWDIQYF. V and J are TRBV6-6 and TRBJ2-4; TCRdb names TRBD1, which stays unverified in the absence of DNA. Germline assignment: CDR1 MNHNY and CDR2 SVGAGI (reference sequence). The CDR3 runs 15 residues.

The chain employs TRBV19 and TRBJ1-2. The CDR3 sequence is 15 residues long. Per the germline V gene, CDR1 is LNHDA and CDR2 is SQIVND (reference sequence). CDR3 in amino acids: CASSISAILGYGYTF.

CDR3 region: CATLRDSYNSPLHF. V is TRBV5-1 and J is TRBJ1-6. The length of the CDR3 is 14 residues. Germline CDR1 SGHRS, CDR2 YFSETQ.

The V call is TRBV2, the J call TRBJ2-5; with no DNA, the TCRdb D assignment of TRBD2 cannot be verified. The CDR3 loop spans 16 amino acids. Looked up from germline, CDR1 is SNHLY and CDR2 is FYNNEI. This CDR3 reads CASSGEASGARVAQYF.

This chain joins TRBV7-2 and TRBJ2-1; TCRdb designates TRBD2, a call that cannot be tested without DNA. Germline V lookup: CDR1 SGHTA, CDR2 FQGNSA. There are 13 residues in the CDR3. CDR3 in amino acids: CASSQTSYNEQFF.

This chain links TRBV5-1 with TRBJ1-1; TCRdb's D gene call, TRBD1, goes unchecked for lack of DNA. The CDR3 length is 13 residues. In germline, CDR1 is SGHRS, CDR2 YFSETQ. CDR3 in amino acids: CASSSLGNTEAFF. Combining the CDR3 with reference TRBV5-1 and TRBJ1-1 gives the whole variable domain KAGVTQTPRYLIKTRGQQVTLSCSPISGHRSVSWYQQTPGQGLQFLFEYFSETQRNKGNFPGRFSGRQFSNSRSEMNVSTLELGDSALYLCASSSLGNTEAFFGQGTRLTVV.

V and J are TRBV29-1 and TRBJ1-1; TCRdb proposes TRBD1, but this gene call is untestable without DNA. Per germline, CDR1 SQVTM and CDR2 ANQGSEA. The CDR3 sequence is 13 residues long. The CDR3 here is CSVEMTGRGEAFF.

The V call is TRBV7-6, the J call TRBJ1-1. Per the germline V gene, CDR1 is SGHVS and CDR2 is FNYEAQ. This CDR3 spans 14 amino acids. CDR3 loop: CASSLEVEGTEAFF.

V is TRBV5-6 and J is TRBJ1-5; the D call from TCRdb, TRBD1, cannot be confirmed without DNA. The CDR3 totals 14 residues. Germline values: CDR1 SGHDT, CDR2 YYEEEE. CDR3 sequence: CASSHGGFGQPQHF.

The chain links TRBV12-3 or TRBV12-4 to TRBJ2-7; TCRdb outputs TRBD1, but without DNA this stays unchecked. The CDR3 length is 13 residues. This CDR3 is CASGRTGGYEQYF.

This rearrangement joins TRBV12-5 to TRBJ1-2. This CDR3 contains 14 residues. CDR1 and CDR2 from the germline V gene are LGHNT and FRNRAP. The CDR3 is CASGPHGRHYGYTF.

This chain joins TRBV10-2 and TRBJ1-1; TCRdb's assignment of TRBD1 cannot be checked, as there is no DNA. This CDR3 has 16 residues. Germline assignment: CDR1 WSHSY and CDR2 SAAADI. CDR3: CASSESWGRRNTEAFF.

The chain combines TRBV3-1 with TRBJ1-1. Germline CDR1 is LGHDT and CDR2 is YNNKEL (reference sequence). The CDR3 has 15 residues. Here the CDR3 reads CASSQWNGMNTEAFF.

The chain recombines TRBV5-1 with TRBJ2-1; TCRdb names TRBD2, which stays unverified in the absence of DNA. The CDR3 loop spans 15 amino acids. The germline gives CDR1 SGHRS, CDR2 YFSETQ. The CDR3 is CASSLTSGSYNEQFF.

The gene calls are TRBV10-3 and TRBJ1-1; as DNA is missing, the TRBD1 call by TCRdb cannot be tested. The germline V gene has CDR1 ENHRY and CDR2 SYGVKD. CDR3 length: 16 amino acids. This CDR3 is CAISPRGALMNTEAFF.